The entry below gives a single T cell receptor beta chain sequence along with its context. Germline V gives CDR1 SQVTM, CDR2 ANQGSEA. The CDR3 runs to 13 residues. The source of the sample is a study of CD8 T cells in Susac syndrome. TCR beta sequencing was performed on blood CD8+ and CD4+ T cells. The multiple sclerosis control cohort comprised treatment-naive individuals presenting with stable or active relapsing-remitting disease. Bulk CD8+ and CD4+ cells came from magnetic negative isolation; CD8+ TEMRA by FACS. Random-hexamer reverse transcription was applied to roughly 0.5 to 1 ug RNA. It was immunoSEQ multiplex PCR that amplified TCR beta CDR3 across 54 Vbeta and 13 Jbeta. TCRdb ran MiXCR on the immunoSEQ multiplex PCR reads and lists one entry per CDR3 protein. The sample has under 550,000 distinct CDR3 sequences, 75% to 90% seen once.

The sequence was collected from a human donor with multiple sclerosis. Material: CD8+ T cells from PBMCs. J is TRBJ1-1 and V is TRBV29-1; 7 bases are shared with TRBD1. In DNA form, the CDR3 reads TGCGCAACCATAGGGGGCGAGGACACTGAAGCTTTCTTT. The encoded protein is CATIGGEDTEAFF.